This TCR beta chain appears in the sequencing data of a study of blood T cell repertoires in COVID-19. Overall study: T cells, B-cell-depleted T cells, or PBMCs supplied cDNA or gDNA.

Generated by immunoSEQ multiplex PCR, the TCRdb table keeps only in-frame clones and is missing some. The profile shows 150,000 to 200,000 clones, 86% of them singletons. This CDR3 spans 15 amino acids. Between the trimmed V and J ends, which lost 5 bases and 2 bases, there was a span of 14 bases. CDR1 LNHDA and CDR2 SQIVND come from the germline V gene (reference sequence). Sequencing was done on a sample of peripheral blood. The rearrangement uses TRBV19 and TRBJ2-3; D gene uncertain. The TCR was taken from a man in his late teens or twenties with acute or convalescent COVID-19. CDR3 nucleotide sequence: TGTGCCAGTAGTCAGAACAGACAATCCACAGATACGCAGTATTTT. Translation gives CASSQNRQSTDTQYF.